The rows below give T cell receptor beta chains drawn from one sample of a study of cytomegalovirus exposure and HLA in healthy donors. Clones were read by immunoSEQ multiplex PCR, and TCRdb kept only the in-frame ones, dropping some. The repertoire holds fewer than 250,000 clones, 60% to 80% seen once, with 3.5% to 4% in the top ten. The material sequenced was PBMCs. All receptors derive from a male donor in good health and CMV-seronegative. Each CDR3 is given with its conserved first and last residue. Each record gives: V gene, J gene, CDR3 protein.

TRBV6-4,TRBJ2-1,CASSVAPDREQFF
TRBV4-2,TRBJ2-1,CASSQDLITVGTSIYEQFF
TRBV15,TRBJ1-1,CATSSGSLNTEAFF
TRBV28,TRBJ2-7,CASSLSTGGHYEQYF
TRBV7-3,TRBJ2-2,CASSLASGRWGPGELFF
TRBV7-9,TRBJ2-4,CASSPQGQGGNIQYF
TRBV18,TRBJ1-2,CASTTGGNNYGYTF
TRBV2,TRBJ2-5,CASRRGLAGEETQYF
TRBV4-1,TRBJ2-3,CASSQVPGWADTQYF
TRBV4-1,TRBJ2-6,CASSQESLAGVGGANVLTF
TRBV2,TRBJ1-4,CASSEVRTNEKLFF
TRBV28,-,CASKLAGFYEQYF
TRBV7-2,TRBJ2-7,CASSLAGGTYEQYF
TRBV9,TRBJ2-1,CASSVEGGGDEQFF
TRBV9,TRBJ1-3,CASSGGAAYTIYF
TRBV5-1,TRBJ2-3,CASSRGERLGQGSTDTQYF
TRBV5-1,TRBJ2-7,CASSLSGPSYEQYF
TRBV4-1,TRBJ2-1,CASSQDADWTYNEQFF
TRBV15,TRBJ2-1,CATSKTGTTHNEQFF
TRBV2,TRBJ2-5,CASKIRGLARTQYF
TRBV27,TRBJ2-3,CASSLYLSGRVVRNTDTQYF
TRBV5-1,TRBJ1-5,CASSPGRAGESNQPQHF
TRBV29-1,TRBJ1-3,CSVEGQGSGNTIYF
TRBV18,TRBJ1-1,CASSPDRMNTEAFF
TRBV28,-,CASSFATGRAYEQYF
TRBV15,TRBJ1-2,CATSRDRGTGASYGYTF
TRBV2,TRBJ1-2,CASRRDVGYTF
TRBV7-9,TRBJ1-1,CASSLDRGDSTEAFF
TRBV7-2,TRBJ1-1,CASNLMQGGTEAFF
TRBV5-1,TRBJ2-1,CASSPYGGLESYEQFF
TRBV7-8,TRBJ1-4,CASSLGAGGGNEKLFF
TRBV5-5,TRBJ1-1,CASSLTLGGTEAFF
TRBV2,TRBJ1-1,CASREQIMNTEAFF
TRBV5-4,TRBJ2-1,CASSGGQAYNEQFF
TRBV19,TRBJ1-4,CASSVGRGEKLFF
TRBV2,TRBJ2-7,CASSDGAPPYEQYF
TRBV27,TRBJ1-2,CASSTGTLGYGYTF
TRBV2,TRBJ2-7,CASSSGYGQYF
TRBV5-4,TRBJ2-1,CASSFPYGTSGRAGNEQFF
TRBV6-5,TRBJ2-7,CASRLDRAYEQYF
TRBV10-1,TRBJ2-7,CASSGGTIYEQYF
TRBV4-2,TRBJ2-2,CASSFDSGQSDTGELFF
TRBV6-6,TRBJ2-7,CASSPPPGEQYF
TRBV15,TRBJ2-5,CATSIGGRVGQETQYF
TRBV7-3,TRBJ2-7,CASRPTGIHEQYF
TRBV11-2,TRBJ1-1,CASSLGQGAEAFF
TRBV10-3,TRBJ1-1,CAIRSGQITTEAFF
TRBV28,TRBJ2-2,CASIQGTSAPQTGELFF
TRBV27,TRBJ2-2,CASRVAGRRTGELFF